This is a list of T cell receptor beta chains from one sample in a study of regulatory T cells in long-lasting Graves disease. TCRdb reanalysed the multiplex PCR reads using MiXCR and keeps one entry per CDR3 protein. The sample yields 350,000 to 500,000 distinct CDR3 sequences, 13% to 15% seen once. The same data also went into a second study, on T cells in Graves' hyperthyroidism and ophthalmopathy.

The material sequenced was peripheral blood mononuclear cells (PBMCs), taken at new diagnosis, from a patient treated with antithyroid drugs. The source of these receptors is a woman aged 50 to 60 with Graves disease. The CDR3 runs from the conserved cysteine through the conserved F or W. The order of the fields is CDR3 protein, CDR3 DNA, V gene, D gene, clone size, J gene. A D gene is named only where the DNA matches it firmly. Some rows mark clone size as missing; the rest say once, few, many or name a class of expanded clone.

CDR3: CASSEVPEETQYF; DNA: TGTGCCAGCAGTGAAGTCCCTGAAGAGACCCAGTACTTC; V: TRBV2; D: -; size: many; J: TRBJ2-5
CDR3: CASSHNVLRGKANTEAFF; DNA: TGCGCCAGCAGTCACAACGTACTGAGAGGGAAGGCGAACACTGAAGCTTTCTTT; V: TRBV4-1; D: -; size: -; J: TRBJ1-1
CDR3: CASSTTDRRNQPQHF; DNA: TGTGCCAGTAGTACCACGGACAGGAGAAATCAGCCCCAGCATTTT; V: TRBV19; D: TRBD1; size: -; J: TRBJ1-5
CDR3: CASQDRRTGGDTQYF; DNA: TGCGCCAGCCAGGACCGCCGGACTGGTGGCGATACGCAGTATTTT; V: TRBV5-1; D: -; size: many; J: TRBJ2-3
CDR3: CSAVIEDRVTYEQYF; DNA: TGCAGCGCTGTAATTGAGGACAGGGTAACCTACGAGCAGTACTTC; V: TRBV29-1; D: TRBD1; size: few; J: TRBJ2-7
CDR3: CASRQGGFPNQPQHF; DNA: TGTGCCAGCAGACAAGGGGGTTTCCCAAATCAGCCCCAGCATTTT; V: TRBV6-1; D: -; size: -; J: TRBJ1-5
CDR3: CASSLAGPRSTEAFF; DNA: TGTGCCAGCAGCTTAGCGGGCCCGAGGAGCACTGAAGCTTTCTTT; V: TRBV7-9; D: -; size: -; J: TRBJ1-1
CDR3: CAIRRTELGADTQYF; DNA: TGTGCCATCAGGAGGACTGAGCTAGGAGCAGATACGCAGTATTTT; V: TRBV10-3; D: -; size: many; J: TRBJ2-3
CDR3: CAWSVMPDTGELFF; DNA: TGTGCCTGGAGTGTCATGCCGGACACCGGGGAGCTGTTTTTT; V: TRBV30; D: -; size: -; J: TRBJ2-2
CDR3: CASSLDGGPGPQHF; DNA: TGTGCCAGCAGTTTAGATGGCGGCCCGGGGCCCCAGCATTTT; V: TRBV28; D: -; size: many; J: TRBJ1-5
CDR3: CAWSNPGRWSSGNTIYF; DNA: TGTGCCTGGAGCAACCCGGGACGTTGGAGCTCTGGAAACACCATATATTTT; V: TRBV30; D: -; size: few; J: TRBJ1-3
CDR3: CASRARLTSSNEQFF; DNA: TGTGCCAGCAGGGCGAGACTGACTAGTAGCAATGAGCAGTTCTTC; V: TRBV2; D: -; size: many; J: TRBJ2-1
CDR3: CASSLGRQGNEKLFF; DNA: TGTGCCAGCAGTTTAGGTCGACAGGGTAATGAAAAACTGTTTTTT; V: TRBV12-3/TRBV12-4; D: TRBD1; size: many; J: TRBJ1-4
CDR3: CASSLLVVGTTDTQYF; DNA: TGTGCCAGCAGCTTATTGGTAGTTGGTACCACAGATACGCAGTATTTT; V: TRBV7-2; D: -; size: few; J: TRBJ2-3
CDR3: CANQFPPGLAGRNTGELVF; DNA: TGTGCCAACCAATTCCCTCCGGGACTAGCGGGACGGAACACCGGGGAGCTGGTTTTT; V: TRBV12-3/TRBV12-4; D: TRBD2; size: -; J: TRBJ2-2
CDR3: CASSLEYRGQGILF; DNA: TGTGCCAGCAGCCTAGAGTACCGGGGACAGGGTATTCTTTTC; V: TRBV28; D: TRBD1; size: few; J: TRBJ2-7
CDR3: CASWGSDMPNIQYF; DNA: TGTGCCAGCTGGGGCTCCGACATGCCAAACATTCAGTACTTC; V: TRBV2; D: -; size: many; J: TRBJ2-4
CDR3: CASTGSTGELFF; DNA: TGTGCCAGCACAGGTAGCACCGGGGAGCTGTTTTTT; V: TRBV5-6; D: -; size: few; J: TRBJ2-2
CDR3: CSVVGQDHSGNTIYF; DNA: TGCAGCGTTGTGGGACAGGACCACTCTGGAAACACCATATATTTT; V: TRBV29-1; D: TRBD1; size: few; J: TRBJ1-3
CDR3: CSVAPKHGLASYEQYF; DNA: TGCAGCGTTGCGCCCAAACACGGACTAGCCTCCTACGAGCAGTACTTC; V: TRBV29-1; D: TRBD2; size: -; J: TRBJ2-7
CDR3: CASSTQRQAGTEAFF; DNA: TGTGCCAGTAGTACCCAAAGACAGGCGGGCACTGAAGCTTTCTTT; V: TRBV19; D: -; size: few; J: TRBJ1-1
CDR3: CASSLVRVKANYGYTF; DNA: TGTGCCAGCAGTTTAGTCCGGGTGAAGGCTAACTATGGCTACACCTTC; V: TRBV28; D: -; size: -; J: TRBJ1-2
CDR3: CASSHGYNSPLHF; DNA: TGTGCCAGTAGTCACGGGTATAATTCACCCCTCCACTTT; V: TRBV19; D: -; size: -; J: TRBJ1-6
CDR3: CAISESRSPVVRAFF; DNA: TGTGCCATCAGTGAGTCGAGGAGCCCCGTTGTTCGAGCTTTCTTT; V: TRBV10-3; D: -; size: many; J: TRBJ1-1
CDR3: CAGSRQGLGEQFF; DNA: TGTGCCGGATCAAGACAGGGTTTGGGTGAGCAGTTCTTC; V: TRBV2; D: TRBD1; size: many; J: TRBJ2-1
CDR3: CASSPGLAGTGELFF; DNA: TGTGCCAGCAGCCCAGGACTAGCGGGGACCGGGGAGCTGTTTTTT; V: TRBV7-3; D: TRBD2; size: few; J: TRBJ2-2
CDR3: CASSSRREIPETQYF; DNA: TGTGCCAGCAGTTCCAGACGGGAAATACCAGAGACCCAGTACTTC; V: TRBV28; D: -; size: many; J: TRBJ2-5
CDR3: CASSPLARNYNEQFF; DNA: TGTGCCAGCAGCCCCCTAGCGCGAAACTACAATGAGCAGTTCTTC; V: TRBV9; D: -; size: -; J: TRBJ2-1
CDR3: CASSFSDRVYEQYF; DNA: TGTGCCAGCAGTTTCTCGGACAGGGTTTACGAGCAGTACTTC; V: TRBV12-3/TRBV12-4; D: TRBD1; size: many; J: TRBJ2-7
CDR3: CASSYGRDYGYTF; DNA: TGTGCCAGCAGTTACGGTCGGGACTATGGCTACACCTTC; V: TRBV6-2/TRBV6-3; D: -; size: many; J: TRBJ1-2
CDR3: CASSLSLGTGNTIYF; DNA: TGTGCCAGCAGTTTATCGTTGGGCACTGGAAACACCATATATTTT; V: TRBV27; D: -; size: few; J: TRBJ1-3
CDR3: CATGLAENYNEQFF; DNA: TGTGCCACGGGACTAGCGGAGAACTACAATGAGCAGTTCTTC; V: TRBV10-3; D: TRBD2; size: many; J: TRBJ2-1
CDR3: CASSSPFSYEQYF; DNA: TGTGCCAGCAGCTCCCCCTTCTCCTACGAGCAGTACTTC; V: TRBV5-6; D: -; size: -; J: TRBJ2-7
CDR3: CASSLARNYSPLHF; DNA: TGTGCCAGCAGCTTGGCCCGGAATTATTCACCCCTCCACTTT; V: TRBV5-5; D: -; size: few; J: TRBJ1-6
CDR3: CSATRGGAGANVLTF; DNA: TGCAGTGCTACTAGGGGGGGTGCTGGGGCCAACGTCCTGACTTTC; V: TRBV20-1; D: -; size: -; J: TRBJ2-6
CDR3: CASSARVSGGRPYEQFF; DNA: TGTGCCAGCAGCGCCCGTGTATCTGGCGGGAGACCCTATGAGCAGTTCTTC; V: TRBV9; D: TRBD2; size: -; J: TRBJ2-1
CDR3: CASSLSGSQETQYF; DNA: TGTGCCAGCAGCTTATCCGGCAGCCAAGAGACCCAGTACTTC; V: TRBV7-3; D: -; size: many; J: TRBJ2-5
CDR3: CASSVGIWDGYTF; DNA: TGTGCCAGCAGTGTCGGGATATGGGATGGCTACACCTTC; V: TRBV2; D: -; size: many; J: TRBJ1-2
CDR3: CASSTTSGRGSYEQYF; DNA: TGTGCCAGCAGTACGACTAGCGGGAGAGGCTCCTACGAGCAGTACTTC; V: TRBV28; D: TRBD2; size: -; J: TRBJ2-7
CDR3: CASSLGPTSGANVLTF; DNA: TGTGCCAGCAGCTTGGGACCGACCTCTGGGGCCAACGTCCTGACTTTC; V: TRBV5-8; D: -; size: few; J: TRBJ2-6
CDR3: CASSGLADYNEQFF; DNA: TGTGCCAGCAGTGGACTAGCGGACTACAATGAGCAGTTCTTC; V: TRBV7-9; D: TRBD2; size: many; J: TRBJ2-1
CDR3: CASSNTQGARSQHF; DNA: TGTGCCAGTAGCAATACACAGGGGGCTCGATCCCAGCATTTT; V: TRBV19; D: TRBD1; size: few; J: TRBJ1-5
CDR3: CASKGEASQYF; DNA: TGTGCCAGCAAGGGGGAGGCTAGTCAGTATTTT; V: TRBV2; D: -; size: few; J: TRBJ2-3
CDR3: CASRGKIRVSEANVLTF; DNA: TGTGCCAGCAGAGGGAAAATCAGGGTCTCTGAGGCCAACGTCCTGACTTTC; V: TRBV6-2/TRBV6-3; D: -; size: few; J: TRBJ2-6
CDR3: CASRPTSLQGKGLEAFF; DNA: TGTGCCAGCAGGCCTACATCACTCCAGGGAAAGGGTCTCGAGGCTTTCTTT; V: TRBV28; D: -; size: many; J: TRBJ1-1
CDR3: CASSPEVSGRALYEQYF; DNA: TGTGCCAGCAGCCCAGAAGTTAGCGGGAGGGCCCTCTACGAGCAGTACTTC; V: TRBV7-8; D: TRBD2; size: few; J: TRBJ2-7
CDR3: CASSNPWDHSYEQYF; DNA: TGTGCCAGCAGTAACCCCTGGGACCATTCCTACGAGCAGTACTTC; V: TRBV6-1; D: -; size: many; J: TRBJ2-7
CDR3: CASSQEGTSGRSIPYEQYF; DNA: TGCGCCAGCAGCCAAGAAGGGACTAGCGGGAGATCTATCCCCTACGAGCAGTACTTC; V: TRBV4-1; D: TRBD2; size: few; J: TRBJ2-7
CDR3: CASIRNGGNSPLHF; DNA: TGTGCCAGCATCAGAAACGGGGGTAATTCACCCCTCCACTTT; V: TRBV2; D: -; size: many; J: TRBJ1-6
CDR3: CSVAETPDTQYF; DNA: TGCAGCGTTGCCGAGACCCCAGATACGCAGTATTTT; V: TRBV29-1; D: -; size: few; J: TRBJ2-3
CDR3: CASSLTHSYQETQYF; DNA: TGTGCCAGCAGCTTAACCCATTCATACCAAGAGACCCAGTACTTC; V: TRBV7-9; D: -; size: many; J: TRBJ2-5
CDR3: CASTPMLFRGSSYNEQFF; DNA: TGTGCCAGCACCCCTATGTTGTTTCGGGGATCCTCCTACAATGAGCAGTTCTTC; V: TRBV12-3/TRBV12-4; D: -; size: many; J: TRBJ2-1
CDR3: CASSQEWGGSTEAFF; DNA: TGCGCCAGCAGCCAAGAATGGGGGGGGAGCACTGAAGCTTTCTTT; V: TRBV4-1; D: -; size: once; J: TRBJ1-1
CDR3: CARSRTSGSGEQYF; DNA: TGTGCCCGTAGTCGTACTAGCGGTTCGGGGGAGCAGTACTTC; V: TRBV30; D: TRBD2; size: few; J: TRBJ2-7
CDR3: CSVEGWSSGGTDTQYF; DNA: TGCAGCGTTGAAGGTTGGTCTAGCGGCGGCACAGATACGCAGTATTTT; V: TRBV29-1; D: TRBD2; size: few; J: TRBJ2-3
CDR3: CASSLAGHLNGYTF; DNA: TGTGCCAGCAGCTTGGCGGGACACCTAAATGGCTACACCTTC; V: TRBV5-5; D: -; size: -; J: TRBJ1-2